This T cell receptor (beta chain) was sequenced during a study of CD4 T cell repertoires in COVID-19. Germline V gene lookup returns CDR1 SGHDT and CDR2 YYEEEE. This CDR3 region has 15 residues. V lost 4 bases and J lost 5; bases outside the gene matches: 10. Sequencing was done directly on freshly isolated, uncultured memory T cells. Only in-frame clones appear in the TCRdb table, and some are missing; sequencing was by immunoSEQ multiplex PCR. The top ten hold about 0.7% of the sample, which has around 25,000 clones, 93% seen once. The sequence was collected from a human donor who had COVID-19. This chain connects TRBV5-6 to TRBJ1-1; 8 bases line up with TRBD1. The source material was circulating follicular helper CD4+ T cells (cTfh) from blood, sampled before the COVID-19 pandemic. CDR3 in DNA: TGTGCCAGCAGCCTAGGACAGGGTTGGAGAACTGAAGCTTTCTTT. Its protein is CASSLGQGWRTEAFF. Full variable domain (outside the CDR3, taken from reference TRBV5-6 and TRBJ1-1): DAGVTQSPTHLIKTRGQQVTLRCSPKSGHDTVSWYQQALGQGPQFIFQYYEEEERQRGNFPDRFSGHQFPNYSSELNVNALLLGDSALYLCASSLGQGWRTEAFFGQGTRLTVV.